This TCR beta chain was sequenced for a study of shared T cell receptors in the human thymus. This CDR3 has 13 amino acids. The J segment lost 8 bases and the V segment lost 0 bases, leaving 3 bases of the junction unmatched. Germline CDR1 reads GTSNPN; CDR2 reads SVGIG (reference sequence). This clone has only a few counts. Clones were read by immunoSEQ multiplex PCR, and TCRdb kept only the in-frame ones, dropping some. The table records around 730,000 clones, approximately 83% of them present only once. This sample also belongs to another study, concerning human thymus T cells.

This chain uses TRBV30 with TRBJ1-2; 10 nucleotides line up with TRBD1. The TCR sequence derives from a girl under three years old with a congenital heart defect. The specimen sequenced was thymocytes. CDR3 sequence reads: CAWSVSDRGGYTF. The DNA of the CDR3 is TGTGCCTGGAGTGTCTCGGACAGGGGGGGCTACACCTTC.